The T cell receptor (beta chain) described here comes from a study of blood T cell repertoires in COVID-19. At the level of the study: Acute and convalescent COVID-19 samples came from the United States, Italy and Spain. Sources were T cells, B-cell-depleted T cells, or PBMCs; the material itself was cDNA or gDNA.

Clones were read by immunoSEQ multiplex PCR, and TCRdb kept only the in-frame ones, dropping some. The sample records some 300,000 clones, around 90% being singletons. Germline CDR1 is MNHNY and CDR2 is SVGAGI (reference sequence). V was pared by 8 bases and J by 3 bases, with 8 bases of the junction left unmatched. The CDR3 has 15 amino acids. Enrollment of patients from Seattle took place during active infection, with longitudinal follow-up. V gene TRBV6-6 combines with J gene TRBJ2-3, with 10 bases matching TRBD2. Sequencing was done on a sample of peripheral blood. This clonotype was sampled from a woman in her thirties or forties with COVID-19, enrolled during active disease. This CDR3 is CASDSSGGVTDTQYF. The CDR3 bases are TGTGCCAGCGACTCGAGCGGGGGGGTTACAGATACGCAGTATTTT.